One sample yielded the 18 T cell receptor beta chains listed below, sequenced in a study of PD-1 blockade in classical Hodgkin lymphoma. Clones were sequenced by immunoSEQ multiplex PCR, and TCRdb holds only the in-frame ones, with some missing. Of 100,000 or so clones in the sample, approximately 94% were seen once. Time point meaning: cycle 4 day 1 (C4D1), after 5 to 7 weeks of nivolumab. Every patient relapsed after autologous stem cell transplantation, and brentuximab vedotin exposure varied. Source: peripheral blood mononuclear cells (PBMCs), taken before the fourth cycle of nivolumab. All receptors come from a human donor with classical Hodgkin lymphoma.

This clone has only a few counts. The chain carries TRBV9 and TRBJ1-2; D unresolved. This CDR3 has 13 amino acids. Germline values: CDR1 SGDLS, CDR2 YYNGEE. V lost 3 bases and J lost 7, with 13 bases in between. CDR3 amino acids: CASSADIDGGYTF. The CDR3 nucleotides read TGTGCCAGCAGCGCCGACATTGACGGTGGCTACACCTTC.

The chain's CDR3 is CASSRPAGLANNEQFF. The CDR3 DNA reads TGTGCCAGCAGCCGGCCCGCGGGACTAGCCAACAATGAGCAGTTCTTC. The gene calls are TRBV11-1 and TRBJ2-1; 9 bases are shared with TRBD2. Germline CDR1 reads SGHAT; CDR2 reads FQDESV (reference sequence). The CDR3 length is 16 residues. V was clipped by 5 bases and J by 5 bases; unmatched bases: 10.

V usage is TRBV4-1 and J usage is TRBJ2-3; D uncertain. Between the trimmed V and J ends, which lost 2 bases and 4 bases, there was a span of 10 bases. Germline V gives CDR1 MGHRA, CDR2 YSYEKL. The length of the CDR3 is 14 residues. DNA for the CDR3: TGCGCCAGCAGCCAACCTATTCGGGCAGATACGCAGTATTTT. Translating gives CASSQPIRADTQYF.

The gene calls are TRBV5-4 and TRBJ2-5, with 7 bases lining up with TRBD1. The ends lost 3 bases at V and 4 bases at J; junction bases unmatched: 3. This CDR3 is 13 amino acids long. Germline CDR1 reads SGHNT; CDR2 reads YYREEE (reference sequence). CDR3 in DNA: TGTGCCAGCAGCTACAGGGGTGGAGAGACCCAGTACTTC. Its translation: CASSYRGGETQYF.

The chain joins TRBV5-3 to TRBJ1-1; D is unclear. TRBV5-3 is an ORF, with its function uncertain. Trimming took off 1 base at V and 12 bases at J, with 13 bases between the two ends. This CDR3 region has 12 residues. The chain's CDR3 is CARSLKKDLTFF. Written as DNA, the CDR3 is TGTGCCAGAAGCTTGAAAAAAGATTTAACTTTCTTT.

The chain employs TRBV5-1 and TRBJ2-7, with 8 positions matching TRBD1. The V gene end was trimmed by 4 bases and the J gene end by 5 bases; junction bases not matched to a gene: 8. The CDR3 runs 14 residues. CDR1 and CDR2 (germline): SGHRS, YFSETQ. CDR3 sequence reads: CASSNRGVGNEQYF. In nucleotides, the CDR3 is TGCGCCAGCAGCAACAGGGGGGTCGGCAACGAGCAGTACTTC.

This chain connects TRBV6-5 to TRBJ2-7; D gene uncertain. The CDR3 is 14 amino acids. From germline, CDR1 is MNHEY and CDR2 SVGAGI. V was trimmed by 4 bases and J by 3 bases, leaving 13 bases between them. CDR3 sequence: CASSFQLGIYEQYF. DNA for the CDR3: TGTGCCAGCAGTTTTCAGCTGGGGATCTACGAGCAGTACTTC.

Of note for this clone: In the same sample, other DNA sequences code for this CDR3. The V call is TRBV5-1, the J call TRBJ2-1, with D hard to call. CDR3 length equals 16 residues. Trimming pared 0 bases from V and 1 base from J, leaving 11 bases between. Germline V gives CDR1 SGHRS, CDR2 YFSETQ. Written as DNA, the CDR3 is TGCGCCAGCAGCTTGGGTGGTAGCAGGTCCTACAATGAGCAGTTCTTC. This gives the protein CASSLGGSRSYNEQFF.

This sequence joins TRBV28 and TRBJ2-4, with 9 bases aligning to TRBD1. Germline V gene sequence: CDR1 MDHEN, CDR2 SYDVKM. The V gene end was trimmed by 2 bases and the J gene end by 5 bases; junction bases not matched to a gene: 1. There are 14 residues in the CDR3. CDR3 DNA: TGTGCCAGCAGTTTAAGGGACAGGGAAAACATTCAGTACTTC. It yields the protein CASSLRDRENIQYF. Full variable domain (missing parts from reference TRBV28 and TRBJ2-4): DVKVTQSSRYLVKRTGEKVFLECVQDMDHENMFWYRQDPGLGLRLIYFSYDVKMKEKGDIPEGYSVSREKKERFSLILESASTNQTSMYLCASSLRDRENIQYFGAGTRLSVL.

This chain connects TRBV6-5 to TRBJ1-1, with 8 bases fitting TRBD1. V trimming: 7 bases; J trimming: 1 base; junction bases outside the gene matches: 5. Germline V gene lookup returns CDR1 MNHEY and CDR2 SVGAGI. The CDR3 runs 14 residues. The CDR3 bases are TGTGCCAGCATGATGACAGGGGCGAACACTGAAGCTTTCTTT. Encoded protein: CASMMTGANTEAFF.

This chain uses TRBV19 with TRBJ2-7, with D perhaps matching TRBD1 (6 bases). Trimming removed 3 bases from V and 2 bases from J, with 14 bases in between. Germline lookup yields CDR1 LNHDA and CDR2 SQIVND (reference sequence). The CDR3 sequence is 15 residues long. CDR3 nucleotides: TGTGCCAGTAGTATTTCCGGGGACATGCCCTACGAGCAGTACTTC. Translated: CASSISGDMPYEQYF. Together with reference TRBV19 and TRBJ2-7, the CDR3 gives the full variable domain: DGGITQSPKYLFRKEGQNVTLSCEQNLNHDAMYWYRQDPGQGLRLIYYSQIVNDFQKGDIAEGYSVSREKKESFPLTVTSAQKNPTAFYLCASSISGDMPYEQYFGPGTRLTVT.

This chain joins TRBV5-1 and TRBJ1-4, with D maybe TRBD1 (6 bases). Germline V CDR1 and CDR2: SGHRS, YFSETQ. V lost 2 bases, J lost 3 bases, and 14 bases lay in between. The CDR3 spans 16 residues. The DNA for the CDR3 is TGCGCCAGCAGCTTACAGGGAATCGGGTCTAATGAAAAACTGTTTTTT. It yields the protein CASSLQGIGSNEKLFF.

This chain uses TRBV28 with TRBJ2-5, with D perhaps assigned TRBD1 or TRBD2 (5 bases each). This CDR3 comprises 13 residues. Trimming took off 4 bases at V and 4 bases at J, with 10 bases between the two ends. The germline V gene encodes CDR1 MDHEN and CDR2 SYDVKM. The CDR3 is CASSSFGGETQYF. DNA for the CDR3: TGTGCCAGCAGTTCATTTGGGGGAGAGACCCAGTACTTC. Full variable domain (rest looked up from reference TRBV28 and TRBJ2-5): DVKVTQSSRYLVKRTGEKVFLECVQDMDHENMFWYRQDPGLGLRLIYFSYDVKMKEKGDIPEGYSVSREKKERFSLILESASTNQTSMYLCASSSFGGETQYFGPGTRLLVL.

The V gene is TRBV14, the J gene TRBJ1-4; D might be TRBD1 (5 bases). V lost 6 bases and J 3 bases, leaving 11 bases between the germline ends. Per germline, CDR1 SGHDN and CDR2 FVKESK. There are 14 residues in the CDR3. In DNA, the CDR3 is TGTGCCAGCAGTCCAGGGTATGCTAATGAAAAACTGTTTTTT. This translates into CASSPGYANEKLFF.

The chain combines TRBV28 with TRBJ1-4; D possibly corresponds to TRBD1 (5 bases). The V gene's germline CDR1 is MDHEN and CDR2 SYDVKM. The CDR3 is 14 amino acids. The V end lost 2 bases, the J end lost 10 bases, and 14 bases lay between the germline ends. CDR3 sequence (DNA): TGTGCCAGCAGTTTAGTTGGGGTTCAGGGAAAACTGTTTTTT. Protein product: CASSLVGVQGKLFF. Supplemented by reference TRBV28 and TRBJ1-4, the full variable domain reads DVKVTQSSRYLVKRTGEKVFLECVQDMDHENMFWYRQDPGLGLRLIYFSYDVKMKEKGDIPEGYSVSREKKERFSLILESASTNQTSMYLCASSLVGVQGKLFFGSGTQLSVL.

The sample holds a few counts of this clone. The chain joins TRBV28 to TRBJ1-1; D uncertain. The CDR3 loop spans 12 amino acids. The V end was cut by 2 bases, the J end by 5 bases, with 6 bases between. Germline V gene lookup returns CDR1 MDHEN and CDR2 SYDVKM. CDR3 DNA: TGTGCCAGCAGTTTAATGGAAACTGAAGCTTTCTTT. Amino acid sequence: CASSLMETEAFF. Drawing the rest from reference TRBV28 and TRBJ1-1, the complete variable domain is DVKVTQSSRYLVKRTGEKVFLECVQDMDHENMFWYRQDPGLGLRLIYFSYDVKMKEKGDIPEGYSVSREKKERFSLILESASTNQTSMYLCASSLMETEAFFGQGTRLTVV.

The chain joins TRBV28 to TRBJ1-1; 7 bases are shared with TRBD1. V was pared by 4 bases and J by 6 bases, with 8 bases of the junction left unmatched. Germline V gene sequence: CDR1 MDHEN, CDR2 SYDVKM. The length of the CDR3 is 14 residues. For the CDR3, the DNA is TGTGCCAGCAGTTCAGGGCAGGGGGTTGCTGAAGCTTTCTTT. This sequence encodes CASSSGQGVAEAFF.

J is TRBJ2-7 and V is TRBV6-5; tentatively, D is TRBD2 (5 bases). CDR1 is MNHEY, CDR2 SVGAGI, per germline. This CDR3 is 15 amino acids long. V shed 3 bases and J shed 2 bases, with 14 bases lying between them. CDR3 loop: CASSYQVARPYEQYF. For the CDR3, the DNA is TGTGCCAGCAGTTATCAAGTAGCGCGACCCTACGAGCAGTACTTC.